This T cell receptor beta chain derives from a study of cytomegalovirus exposure and HLA in healthy donors. Sequenced by immunoSEQ multiplex PCR; TCRdb stores in-frame clones only, minus some. The table has about 110,000 clones, roughly 90% seen once; the top ten hold approximately 1.9%. Germline assignment: CDR1 MDHEN and CDR2 SYDVKM. V was trimmed by 5 bases and J by 2 bases, leaving 4 bases between them. This CDR3 is 11 amino acids long. The material sequenced was PBMCs. The TCR comes from a woman under 30 in good health and CMV-seronegative. The V gene is TRBV28, the J gene TRBJ2-7, with no clear D. The CDR3 reads CASSPAYEQYF. CDR3 coding DNA: TGTGCCAGCAGTCCCGCCTACGAGCAGTACTTC.